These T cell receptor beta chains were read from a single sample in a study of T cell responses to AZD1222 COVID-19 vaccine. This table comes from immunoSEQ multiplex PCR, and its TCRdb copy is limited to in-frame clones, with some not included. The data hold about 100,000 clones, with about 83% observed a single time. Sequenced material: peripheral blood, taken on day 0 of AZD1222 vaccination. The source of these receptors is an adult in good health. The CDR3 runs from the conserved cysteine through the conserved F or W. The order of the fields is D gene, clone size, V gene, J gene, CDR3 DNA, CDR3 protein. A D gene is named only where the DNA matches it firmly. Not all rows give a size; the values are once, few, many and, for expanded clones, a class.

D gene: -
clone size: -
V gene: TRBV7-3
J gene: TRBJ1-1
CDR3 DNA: TGTGCCAGCAGCCTGACAGTGAACACTGAAGCTTTCTTT
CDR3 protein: CASSLTVNTEAFF

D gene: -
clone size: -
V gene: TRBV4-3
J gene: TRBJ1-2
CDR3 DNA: TGCGCCAGCAGCCAAGATTTAGGGAGATTCTATGGCTACACCTTC
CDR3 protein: CASSQDLGRFYGYTF

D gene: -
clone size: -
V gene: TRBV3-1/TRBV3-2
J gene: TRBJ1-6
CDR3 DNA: TGTGCCAGCCGGGGAAGAACCTATAATTCACCCCTCCACTTT
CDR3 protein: CASRGRTYNSPLHF

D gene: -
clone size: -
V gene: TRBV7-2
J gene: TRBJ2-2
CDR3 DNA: TGTGCCAGCAGGCTTAGGGTCACCGGGGAGCTGTTTTTT
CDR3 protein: CASRLRVTGELFF

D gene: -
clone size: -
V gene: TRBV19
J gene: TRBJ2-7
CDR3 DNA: TGTGCCAGTAGTGGGCAGGGGTCCTACGAGCAGTACTTC
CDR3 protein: CASSGQGSYEQYF

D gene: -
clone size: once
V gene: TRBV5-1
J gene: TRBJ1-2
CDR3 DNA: TGCGCCAGCACAGACAGCCTCTATGGCTACACCTTC
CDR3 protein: CASTDSLYGYTF

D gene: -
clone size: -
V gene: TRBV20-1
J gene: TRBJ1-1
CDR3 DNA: TGCAGTGCTAGTAGGGTGCGCGGTGAAGCTTTCTTT
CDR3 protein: CSASRVRGEAFF

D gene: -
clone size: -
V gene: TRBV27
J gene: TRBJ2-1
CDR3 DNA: TGTGCCAGCAGGAACAGACAATACAATGAGCAGTTCTTC
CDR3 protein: CASRNRQYNEQFF

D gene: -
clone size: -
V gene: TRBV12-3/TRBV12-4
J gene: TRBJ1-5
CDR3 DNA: TGTGCCAGTGGACAAGCTCGCAATCAGCCCCAGCATTTT
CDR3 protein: CASGQARNQPQHF

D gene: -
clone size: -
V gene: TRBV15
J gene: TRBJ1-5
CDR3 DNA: TGTGCCACCAGCAGCGAAAATAGAGGGACCCAGCATTTT
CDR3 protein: CATSSENRGTQHF

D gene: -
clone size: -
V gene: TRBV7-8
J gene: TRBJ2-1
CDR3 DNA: TGTGCCAGCAGCTTCGACTGGGGCGGCTCCTACAATGAGCAGTTCTTC
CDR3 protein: CASSFDWGGSYNEQFF